These 15 T cell receptor beta chains originate from one sample sequenced in a study of T cell responses to AZD1222 COVID-19 vaccine. Clones were sequenced by immunoSEQ multiplex PCR, and TCRdb holds only the in-frame ones, with some missing. Among about 100,000 clones listed, about nine tenths were seen once. This specimen consisted of peripheral blood, obtained 28 days after the second AZD1222 dose. These TCRs come from an adult who received the AZD1222 COVID-19 vaccine.

The chain uses TRBV28 and TRBJ1-2; possible D gene TRBD1, 6 bases. Germline-derived CDR1 and CDR2 are MDHEN and SYDVKM. Deletions cut 5 bases from V and 3 bases from J, with 13 bases between. The CDR3 consists of 14 residues. The CDR3 is CASSTGLVDYGYTF. CDR3 DNA: TGTGCCAGCAGTACAGGGCTCGTAGACTATGGCTACACCTTC.

CDR3 protein: CASKGFIHNEQFF. CDR3 coding DNA: TGTGCCAGCAAGGGATTTATCCACAATGAGCAGTTCTTC. The chain recombines TRBV12-3 or TRBV12-4 with TRBJ2-1, with D uncertain. V was shortened by 7 bases and J by 5 bases, with 12 bases between the two germline ends. CDR3 length equals 13 residues.

The chain employs TRBV10-1 and TRBJ2-4, with 7 bases lining up with TRBD2. Germline V gives CDR1 WNHNN, CDR2 SYGVQD (reference sequence). The trim removed 0 bases at V and 15 bases at J, leaving 5 bases unmatched. The CDR3 runs to 12 residues. CDR3 in DNA: TGCGCCAGCAGTGAGTCTGGGGGGGTCCCGTACTTC. The encoded protein is CASSESGGVPYF.

Here the CDR3 reads CASFNGTGAFEEQFF. DNA for the CDR3: TGTGCCAGCTTCAACGGGACAGGAGCTTTTGAAGAGCAGTTCTTC. The chain links TRBV21-1 to TRBJ2-1; TRBD1, the table's D call, was not compared with the DNA. TRBV21-1 is a pseudogene segment. This CDR3 comprises 15 residues.

The genes are TRBV5-6 and TRBJ2-5, with D possibly matching TRBD1 (6 bases). Germline CDR1 and CDR2: SGHDT and YYEEEE. The CDR3 consists of 12 residues. Trimming pared 3 bases from V and 8 bases from J, leaving 11 bases between. DNA for the CDR3: TGTGCCAGCAGCTCCCCCGGGACAACCCAGTACTTC. Translated: CASSSPGTTQYF.

The chain combines TRBV5-4 with TRBJ2-3; D is possibly TRBD1 or TRBD2 (7 bases each). The germline V and J ends were trimmed by 4 bases and 4 bases, with 16 bases remaining between them. CDR1 SGHNT and CDR2 YYREEE come from the germline V gene (reference sequence). The CDR3 has 15 amino acids. CDR3 region: CASSRRQGGADTQYF. The CDR3 DNA reads TGTGCCAGCAGCCGTCGACAGGGAGGGGCAGATACGCAGTATTTT. The full variable domain, with the rest looked up from reference TRBV5-4 and TRBJ2-3, is ETGVTQSPTHLIKTRGQQVTLRCSSQSGHNTVSWYQQALGQGPQFIFQYYREEENGRGNFPPRFSGLQFPNYSSELNVNALELDDSALYLCASSRRQGGADTQYFGPGTRLTVL.

V gene TRBV7-6 combines with J gene TRBJ2-7; D is ambiguous. Trimming took 5 bases from V and 6 from J, leaving 8 bases between them. Germline values: CDR1 SGHVS, CDR2 FNYEAQ. The CDR3 consists of 11 residues. CDR3: CASSPGLEQYF. The DNA for the CDR3 is TGTGCCAGCAGCCCCGGGCTCGAGCAGTACTTC.

The chain carries TRBV18 and TRBJ2-7; TRBD2 matches at 10 bases. The CDR3 extends over 15 amino acids. Germline V gene data show CDR1 as KGHSH and CDR2 as LQKENI. With 1 base clipped from V and 7 bases from J, the junction kept 7 bases outside the gene matches. The CDR3 coding sequence is TGTGCCAGCTCACCACTTCTAGCGGGAGAATGGGAGCAGTACTTC. This sequence encodes CASSPLLAGEWEQYF.

The chain recombines TRBV5-3 with TRBJ2-7; 15 nucleotides align to TRBD2. TRBV5-3 is known as an ORF, though its function is uncertain. Trimming took 4 bases from V and 6 from J; bases not matched to a gene: 8. The CDR3 has 16 amino acids. The chain's CDR3 is CARSPGLAGGPCEQYF. The CDR3 nucleotides read TGTGCCAGAAGCCCTGGACTAGCGGGAGGGCCATGCGAGCAGTACTTC.

The J gene is TRBJ2-7, the V gene TRBV9; no reliable D call. V lost 0 bases, J lost 1 base, and 5 bases lay in between. Germline V lookup: CDR1 SGDLS, CDR2 YYNGEE. The CDR3 extends over 13 amino acids. CDR3 in amino acids: CASSVDVSYEQYF. The CDR3 bases are TGTGCCAGCAGCGTAGACGTATCCTACGAGCAGTACTTC.

The chain is built from TRBV5-1 and TRBJ2-5; 8 bases are shared with TRBD2. Germline V gene sequence: CDR1 SGHRS, CDR2 YFSETQ. V shed 3 bases and J 5 bases; nucleotides not matched to a gene: 9. CDR3 length: 15 residues. CDR3: CASSYTGTRAETQYF. DNA for the CDR3: TGCGCCAGCAGCTACACCGGGACTAGAGCTGAGACCCAGTACTTC.

The chain joins TRBV29-1 to TRBJ2-6; the D gene is possibly TRBD2 (5 bases). CDR1 and CDR2 from the germline V gene are SQVTM and ANQGSEA. The CDR3 loop spans 18 amino acids. Between the trimmed V and J ends, which lost 7 bases and 0 bases, there was a span of 22 bases. The CDR3 DNA is TGCAGCGCACGATTCGGGATGATGGGTCTCTCTGGGGCCAACGTCCTGACTTTC. It specifies CSARFGMMGLSGANVLTF.

The V and J genes are TRBV10-1 and TRBJ2-3; 12 positions agree with TRBD2. CDR1 is WNHNN, CDR2 SYGVQD, per germline (reference sequence). The CDR3 totals 18 residues. Trimming at V came to 6 bases and at J to 1 base, leaving 11 bases not matched to a gene. CDR3 DNA: TGCGCCAGCAGAGACTTGACTAGCGGGAGATCGGGCACAGATACGCAGTATTTT. Protein sequence: CASRDLTSGRSGTDTQYF.

The chain employs TRBV7-6 and TRBJ2-7; 12 bases line up with TRBD2. Germline trimming cut 3 bases from V and 2 bases from J; bases unmatched to any gene: 8. Germline V gene lookup returns CDR1 SGHVS and CDR2 FNYEAQ. The CDR3 runs to 17 residues. The CDR3 is CASSLARLAGDPYEQYF. DNA for the CDR3: TGTGCCAGCAGCTTGGCCCGACTAGCGGGAGACCCCTACGAGCAGTACTTC.

This chain connects TRBV6-1 to TRBJ1-5, with D unresolved. CDR1 is MNHNS and CDR2 is SASEGT in the germline V gene. The CDR3 has 15 amino acids. The V end was cut by 0 bases, the J end by 8 bases, with 14 bases between. CDR3 amino acids: CASSEAWQRGEPQHF. DNA for the CDR3: TGTGCCAGCAGTGAAGCTTGGCAGCGGGGAGAGCCCCAGCATTTT.